This passage covers 24 T cell receptor beta chains from one sample sequenced in a study of T-cell memory formation after mild COVID-19. From the 5' RACE reads, TCRdb called clonotypes with MiXCR, one entry per CDR3 protein. This sample carries fewer than 650,000 distinct CDR3 sequences, roughly 21% of them seen once, and the ten largest clones take 8.4%. The specimen was PBMCs or a T cell subset sorted from them (not recorded which). Every receptor here comes from an adult woman who had mild COVID-19 (a few samples of this study predate the infection). Cell type and time point are not known.

This clonotype was picked up many times. This chain uses TRBV7-2 with TRBJ2-1; 10 positions agree with TRBD2. The germline V gene encodes CDR1 SGHTA and CDR2 FQGNSA. This CDR3 comprises 15 residues. V trimming: 5 bases; J trimming: 2 bases; junction bases outside the gene matches: 3. The CDR3 DNA is TGTGCCAGCAGCCTTAGCGGGGGGACCTACAATGAGCAGTTCTTC. This codes for CASSLSGGTYNEQFF.

This clonotype showed up just a few times. The rearrangement links TRBV12-3 or TRBV12-4 to TRBJ1-5; 7 positions match TRBD1. V dropped 7 bases and J dropped 2; count of bases not matched to a gene: 5. There are 14 residues in the CDR3. CDR3 DNA sequence: TGTGCCAGCACCTTAGGACAGGGCAATCAGCCCCAGCATTTT. It is translated as CASTLGQGNQPQHF.

This clonotype was recorded a few times. The genes are TRBV7-9 and TRBJ1-4; D remains ambiguous. The V gene lost 5 bases and the J gene lost 7 bases, with 23 bases spanning the gap. CDR1 SEHNR and CDR2 FQNEAQ come from the germline V gene (reference sequence). This CDR3 spans 17 amino acids. CDR3 nucleotide sequence: TGTGCCAGCAGCCGACCCAGTGGAGGGAGAAGTCTTGAAAAACTGTTTTTT. Amino acids: CASSRPSGGRSLEKLFF. Full variable domain (missing parts from reference TRBV7-9 and TRBJ1-4): DTGVSQNPRHKITKRGQNVTFRCDPISEHNRLYWYRQTLGQGPEFLTYFQNEAQLEKSRLLSDRFSAERPKGSFSTLEIQRTEQGDSAMYLCASSRPSGGRSLEKLFFGSGTQLSVL.

This chain joins TRBV12-3 or TRBV12-4 and TRBJ2-2; 8 positions match TRBD1. Trimming removed 6 bases from V and 8 bases from J; junction bases left unmatched: 11. The CDR3 contains 15 residues. This chain's CDR3 is CASSRTGWGAGELFF. In DNA, the CDR3 is TGTGCCAGCAGCAGGACAGGGTGGGGAGCGGGGGAGCTGTTTTTT.

This clonotype was found a few times. The chain links TRBV7-8 to TRBJ1-1; no reliable D call. V dropped 5 bases and J dropped 0 bases, with 10 bases sitting between them. This CDR3 spans 14 amino acids. Germline V gene data show CDR1 as SGHVS and CDR2 as FQNEAQ. The CDR3 sequence: CASSPKRVNTEAFF. In nucleotides, the CDR3 is TGTGCCAGCAGCCCCAAGAGGGTGAACACTGAAGCTTTCTTT.

CDR3 sequence: CSAIQGATDTQYF. The CDR3 DNA sequence: TGCAGTGCAATACAGGGGGCCACAGATACGCAGTATTTT. The chain carries TRBV20-1 and TRBJ2-3; 9 bases align to TRBD1. There are 13 residues in the CDR3. Germline CDR1 and CDR2: DFQATT and SNEGSKA (reference sequence). The ends lost 6 bases at V and 2 bases at J; junction bases unmatched: 3.

The rearrangement joins TRBV18 to TRBJ2-5, with a weak D call TRBD2 (5 bases). The CDR3 is 16 amino acids. Germline CDR1 reads KGHSH; CDR2 reads LQKENI. V was cut by 2 bases and J by 2 bases, with 15 bases left in between. The CDR3 loop is CASSPLSEGVQETQYF. CDR3 nucleotide sequence: TGTGCCAGCTCACCATTGTCTGAGGGTGTACAAGAGACCCAGTACTTC.

This clonotype was counted between two and nine times. The J gene is TRBJ2-3, the V gene TRBV11-3, with 12 bases aligning to TRBD2. Trimming at V came to 3 bases and at J to 5 bases, leaving 6 bases not matched to a gene. From germline, CDR1 is SGHNT and CDR2 YENEEA. This CDR3 has 16 residues. CDR3: CASSFGRTSGKDTQYF. The CDR3 DNA sequence: TGTGCCAGCAGCTTCGGCCGGACTAGCGGGAAAGATACGCAGTATTTT.

This clonotype was observed a few times. V and J are TRBV25-1 and TRBJ1-1, with a possible D match to TRBD1 (5 bases). V dropped 4 bases and J dropped 4 bases, with 16 bases sitting between them. Germline CDR1 and CDR2: MGHDK and SYGVNS. The CDR3 contains 15 residues. Written as DNA, the CDR3 is TGTGCCAGCAGTGGGCAGGGCCCGATTCCCACTGAAGCTTTCTTT. It specifies CASSGQGPIPTEAFF.

The V call is TRBV6-5, the J call TRBJ2-7, with 7 bases matching TRBD1. Germline CDR1 is MNHEY and CDR2 is SVGAGI. J was trimmed by 1 base and V by 5 bases; bases with no gene match: 5. CDR3 length: 14 residues. The CDR3 region has the DNA TGTGCCAGCAGTAACAGGGGTGGGTCCTACGAGCAGTACTTC. Its translation: CASSNRGGSYEQYF.

V and J are TRBV14 and TRBJ1-2, with unresolved D. CDR3 length: 13 residues. In germline, CDR1 is SGHDN, CDR2 FVKESK. V lost 4 bases, J lost 4 bases, and 10 bases lay in between. The chain's CDR3 is CASSPQDGYGYTF. The CDR3 DNA reads TGTGCCAGCAGCCCCCAGGACGGCTATGGCTACACCTTC. Full variable domain (missing parts from reference TRBV14 and TRBJ1-2): EAGVTQFPSHSVIEKGQTVTLRCDPISGHDNLYWYRRVMGKEIKFLLHFVKESKQDESGMPNNRFLAERTGGTYSTLKVQPAELEDSGVYFCASSPQDGYGYTFGSGTRLTVV.

The chain is built from TRBV6-2 or TRBV6-3 and TRBJ2-1; 8 bases are shared with TRBD1. V lost 3 bases to trimming and J lost 5 bases; unmatched junction nucleotides: 12. This CDR3 contains 17 residues. The germline V gene encodes CDR1 MNHEY and CDR2 SVGEGT. The CDR3 reads CASSYDPRTGMDNEQFF. In DNA form, the CDR3 reads TGTGCCAGCAGTTATGACCCTAGGACAGGGATGGACAATGAGCAGTTCTTC.

This clonotype came up many times. The chain employs TRBV5-1 and TRBJ1-1; TRBD1 is a possible D gene (5 bases). Germline values: CDR1 SGHRS, CDR2 YFSETQ. V lost 6 bases and J lost 0, with 15 bases in between. The CDR3 loop spans 15 amino acids. Here the CDR3 DNA reads TGCGCCAGCATGACCGGCGGGGGGATGAACACTGAAGCTTTCTTT. Amino acids: CASMTGGGMNTEAFF.

V gene TRBV7-3 combines with J gene TRBJ2-1; 8 bases fit TRBD2. The CDR3 length is 17 residues. Germline V gene lookup returns CDR1 SGHTA and CDR2 FQGTGA. Trimming removed 2 bases from V and 5 bases from J; junction bases left unmatched: 11. CDR3 DNA sequence: TGTGCCAGCAGCTTACATGGACTAGCCAGCGGGGACAATGAGCAGTTCTTC. Translation: CASSLHGLASGDNEQFF.

This clonotype was observed many times. The chain couples TRBV11-3 to TRBJ2-2, with D perhaps TRBD1 (6 bases). The CDR3 extends over 15 amino acids. The ends were cut back, 6 bases at V and 2 bases at J, with 13 bases in the middle. Germline CDR1 is SGHNT and CDR2 is YENEEA. CDR3 sequence: CASSQDRTNTGELFF. In nucleotides, the CDR3 is TGTGCCAGCAGTCAAGACAGGACAAACACCGGGGAGCTGTTTTTT. The variable domain in full, completed from reference TRBV11-3 and TRBJ2-2, reads EAGVVQSPRYKIIEKKQPVAFWCNPISGHNTLYWYLQNLGQGPELLIRYENEEAVDDSQLPKDRFSAERLKGVDSTLKIQPAELGDSAVYLCASSQDRTNTGELFFGEGSRLTVL.

The sample holds a few counts of this clonotype. In DNA, the CDR3 is TGTGCCAGCAGGCCCCCGTGGGCCTTAGGCACAGATACGCAGTATTTT. Its translation is CASRPPWALGTDTQYF. The rearrangement uses TRBV6-6 and TRBJ2-3; D gene uncertain. CDR3 length: 16 amino acids. The germline V gene encodes CDR1 MNHNY and CDR2 SVGAGI (reference sequence). Trimming pared 6 bases from V and 1 base from J, leaving 17 bases between.

CDR3 in amino acids: CASSNYLPNRGRYTEAFF. DNA of the CDR3: TGTGCCAGCAGCAACTACCTACCTAACAGGGGGCGGTACACTGAAGCTTTCTTT. The rearrangement uses TRBV21-1 and TRBJ1-1; the DNA was not compared with TRBD1, the D call given in the table. TRBV21-1 is shown as a pseudogene. The CDR3 covers 18 residues.

This clonotype occurred a few times. V usage is TRBV7-3 and J usage is TRBJ2-6; no definite D call. Trimming pared 5 bases from V and 0 bases from J, leaving 11 bases between. The CDR3 runs 16 residues. Germline CDR1 is SGHTA and CDR2 is FQGTGA. The CDR3 reads CASSPTQFSGANVLTF. For the CDR3, the DNA is TGTGCCAGCAGCCCCACCCAATTCTCTGGGGCCAACGTCCTGACTTTC.

V usage is TRBV5-6 and J usage is TRBJ2-2; 11 bases agree with TRBD1. The junction had 8 bases not matched to a gene; V was cut back by 4 bases and J by 6 bases. CDR3 size: 16 residues. Germline CDR1 and CDR2: SGHDT and YYEEEE. The CDR3 nucleotides are TGTGCCAGCAGCACCGGGACAGGGGGAACCCCCGGGGAGCTGTTTTTT. Protein: CASSTGTGGTPGELFF.

This clonotype came up a few times. The rearrangement uses TRBV20-1 and TRBJ2-5; D possibly corresponds to TRBD1 (6 bases). Germline V gene data show CDR1 as DFQATT and CDR2 as SNEGSKA (reference sequence). The V and J ends lost 3 bases and 9 bases respectively, with 23 bases between them. The CDR3 contains 15 residues. The CDR3 DNA sequence: TGCAGTGCTAGCAGTGTTCGACAGGACCATAAGGCCCAGTACTTC. This encodes CSASSVRQDHKAQYF.

This chain uses TRBV19 with TRBJ2-5; unclear D gene. The CDR3 spans 16 residues. Germline V gene lookup returns CDR1 LNHDA and CDR2 SQIVND (reference sequence). The V and J ends lost 6 bases and 2 bases respectively, with 19 bases between them. The CDR3 nucleotides read TGTGCCAGTAGGCTTCGGCATGGGGTACCACAAGAGACCCAGTACTTC. Its protein product is CASRLRHGVPQETQYF. The full variable domain, in which reference TRBV19 and TRBJ2-5 provide the parts outside the CDR3, is DGGITQSPKYLFRKEGQNVTLSCEQNLNHDAMYWYRQDPGQGLRLIYYSQIVNDFQKGDIAEGYSVSREKKESFPLTVTSAQKNPTAFYLCASRLRHGVPQETQYFGPGTRLLVL.

This clonotype has a handful of counts. The chain combines TRBV9 with TRBJ2-7; D unclear. The CDR3 consists of 13 residues. CDR1 is SGDLS, CDR2 YYNGEE, per germline. V was cut by 0 bases and J by 7 bases, with 11 bases left in between. CDR3 residues: CASSVVPGEEQYF. CDR3 sequence (DNA): TGTGCCAGCAGCGTAGTTCCCGGCGAGGAGCAGTACTTC.

The chain joins TRBV4-2 to TRBJ2-2, with 10 bases lining up with TRBD1. V dropped 2 bases and J dropped 6; count of bases not matched to a gene: 15. Germline CDR1 LGHNA, CDR2 YNFKEQ. This CDR3 is built from 19 residues. The CDR3 coding sequence is TGTGCCAGCAGCCAATTTGGAATGACGACAGGGGGCGAAGCCGGGGAGCTGTTTTTT. Translating it yields CASSQFGMTTGGEAGELFF.

This rearrangement joins TRBV24-1 to TRBJ2-7, with D possibly TRBD2 on 5 matching bases. Germline CDR1 and CDR2: KGHDR and SFDVKD. The germline V and J ends were trimmed by 3 bases and 8 bases, with 13 bases remaining between them. The CDR3 is 13 amino acids. The CDR3 is CATSDGSDSQQYF. DNA for the CDR3: TGTGCCACCAGTGATGGCTCGGACTCTCAGCAGTACTTC.